Listed here are 27 T cell receptor beta chains from one sample, sequenced in a study of response to subunit inactivated influenza vaccine. TCRdb reanalysed the RT-PCR reads using MiXCR and keeps one entry per CDR3 protein. The sample shows under 500,000 distinct CDR3 sequences, approximately 10% of them seen only once. The material sequenced was PBMCs from blood, taken roughly 45 days after vaccination. The receptors stem from a man aged 45-60 years who received an inactivated influenza vaccine.

The chain couples TRBV14 to TRBJ2-7; D not resolved. V was clipped by 2 bases and J by 6 bases, with 5 bases between them. CDR1 is SGHDN and CDR2 is FVKESK in the germline V gene. This CDR3 has 11 residues. CDR3 in DNA: TGTGCCAGCAGCCAAAGGGTCGAGCAGTACTTC. Its translation: CASSQRVEQYF. Combining the CDR3 with reference TRBV14 and TRBJ2-7 gives the whole variable domain EAGVTQFPSHSVIEKGQTVTLRCDPISGHDNLYWYRRVMGKEIKFLLHFVKESKQDESGMPNNRFLAERTGGTYSTLKVQPAELEDSGVYFCASSQRVEQYFGPGTRLTVT.

This clonotype has at least ten counts. CDR3 region: CSAKATSTDTQYF. The CDR3 DNA follows: TGCAGTGCTAAAGCGACTAGCACAGATACGCAGTATTTT. This sequence joins TRBV20-1 and TRBJ2-3; D ambiguous. CDR1 is DFQATT, CDR2 SNEGSKA, per germline (reference sequence). CDR3 size: 13 residues. The V gene lost 4 bases and the J gene lost 0 bases, with 8 bases spanning the gap.

V usage is TRBV7-9 and J usage is TRBJ2-7; TRBD2 matches at 9 bases. With V trimmed by 1 base and J by 6 bases, 7 bases remained unmatched. The germline CDR1 and CDR2 sequences are SEHNR and FQNEAQ (reference sequence). The CDR3 consists of 15 residues. The CDR3 DNA is TGTGCCAGCAGCTTAGGTCTAGCGGGGTTGGCCGAGCAGTACTTC. Translated, it gives CASSLGLAGLAEQYF.

The sample holds many counts of this clonotype. This rearrangement joins TRBV12-3 or TRBV12-4 to TRBJ2-5; a possible D gene is TRBD1 (6 bases). Trimming removed 2 bases at V and 5 bases at J, with 12 bases between. This CDR3 contains 14 residues. This chain's CDR3 is CASSLRRQAETQYF. CDR3 coding DNA: TGTGCCAGCAGTTTAAGAAGACAGGCCGAGACCCAGTACTTC.

This clonotype has just a few counts. The chain carries TRBV5-1 and TRBJ2-3, with 10 positions matching TRBD2. The length of the CDR3 is 17 residues. After removal of 4 bases from V and 4 bases from J, the junction contained 12 bases not matched to a gene. Germline V gene lookup returns CDR1 SGHRS and CDR2 YFSETQ. CDR3 sequence (DNA): TGCGCCAGCAGCGGCCTGACTAGCGGGTTAGGCGCAGATACGCAGTATTTT. Its protein product is CASSGLTSGLGADTQYF.

This clonotype has only a few counts. V usage is TRBV7-3 and J usage is TRBJ2-1; a possible D gene is TRBD1 (6 bases). Trimming left V 5 bases short and J 10 bases short, with 15 bases between. This CDR3 is 13 amino acids long. Germline CDR1 SGHTA, CDR2 FQGTGA. CDR3 amino acids: CASSLVQGQEQFF. DNA of the CDR3: TGTGCCAGCAGCCTCGTCCAGGGACAAGAGCAGTTCTTC.

The chain carries TRBV10-3 and TRBJ1-2, with no clear D. The CDR3 has 14 amino acids. Between the trimmed V and J ends, which lost 3 bases and 2 bases, there was a span of 10 bases. Germline lookup yields CDR1 ENHRY and CDR2 SYGVKD. CDR3 protein: CAISELSTNYGYTF. CDR3 in DNA: TGTGCCATCAGTGAACTCTCAACCAACTATGGCTACACCTTC.

The V gene is TRBV15, the J gene TRBJ2-7, with D uncertain. Trimming left V 0 bases short and J 0 bases short, with 6 bases between. This CDR3 has 14 residues. Germline assignment: CDR1 LNHNV and CDR2 YYDKDF (reference sequence). The CDR3 protein is CATSREAYSYEQYF. CDR3 nucleotides: TGTGCCACCAGCAGAGAAGCGTACTCCTACGAGCAGTACTTC.

The J gene is TRBJ2-7, the V gene TRBV13; D perhaps matches TRBD2 (5 bases). Germline CDR1 reads PRHDT; CDR2 reads FYEKMQ (reference sequence). V was clipped by 1 base and J by 0 bases, with 13 bases between them. CDR3 size: 16 residues. The CDR3 DNA reads TGTGCCAGCAGCTTAGAGGGAGCCGGGGTCTCCTACGAGCAGTACTTC. Its translation: CASSLEGAGVSYEQYF. The full variable domain, with the rest looked up from reference TRBV13 and TRBJ2-7, is AAGVIQSPRHLIKEKRETATLKCYPIPRHDTVYWYQQGPGQDPQFLISFYEKMQSDKGSIPDRFSAQQFSDYHSELNMSSLELGDSALYFCASSLEGAGVSYEQYFGPGTRLTVT.

The chain carries TRBV25-1 and TRBJ2-7; 7 positions agree with TRBD1. Looked up from germline, CDR1 is MGHDK and CDR2 is SYGVNS. J gave up 2 bases and V 2 bases, and 15 bases lay outside the gene matches. This CDR3 is 18 amino acids long. CDR3 region: CASSEGSWDSRSPYEQYF. Written as DNA, the CDR3 is TGTGCCAGCAGTGAAGGCTCGTGGGACAGCCGGTCCCCCTACGAGCAGTACTTC.

The J gene is TRBJ2-6, the V gene TRBV2; no definite D call. This CDR3 has 13 amino acids. V shed 7 bases and J shed 0 bases, with 4 bases lying between them. In germline, CDR1 is SNHLY, CDR2 FYNNEI. This chain's CDR3 is CASMFSGANVLTF. The CDR3 bases are TGTGCCAGCATGTTCTCTGGGGCCAACGTCCTGACTTTC.

This clonotype was observed a handful of times. This chain links TRBV4-1 with TRBJ2-3; D gene ambiguous. This CDR3 comprises 16 residues. V shed 4 bases and J shed 1 base, with 15 bases lying between them. Germline loops: CDR1 MGHRA, CDR2 YSYEKL. CDR3 residues: CASSRQNRVGTDTQYF. CDR3 nucleotide sequence: TGCGCCAGCAGCCGCCAAAACCGGGTCGGCACAGATACGCAGTATTTT.

This clonotype occurred a few times. The rearrangement joins TRBV21-1 to TRBJ2-7; the DNA was not used to check the table's D call, TRBD1. TRBV21-1 is reported as a pseudogene. The CDR3 contains 16 residues. DNA of the CDR3: TGTGCCAGCAGCACACGCCTCAAGACAGGGAGGTGCGAGCAGTACTTC. Its translation: CASSTRLKTGRCEQYF.

The chain recombines TRBV20-1 with TRBJ2-1; no clear D gene. There are 15 residues in the CDR3. Trimming left V 0 bases short and J 8 bases short, with 17 bases between. Germline CDR1 reads DFQATT; CDR2 reads SNEGSKA (reference sequence). CDR3 DNA: TGCAGTGCTAGAGATTTGTCCCAGCACATTTATGAGCAGTTCTTC. It yields the protein CSARDLSQHIYEQFF.

This clonotype was picked up many times. The rearrangement joins TRBV12-3 or TRBV12-4 to TRBJ1-6; D is unclear. CDR3 size: 13 residues. Trimming removed 5 bases from V and 10 bases from J, with 12 bases in between. This chain's CDR3 is CASSDAGSSPLHF. CDR3 DNA sequence: TGTGCCAGCAGTGACGCGGGCAGCTCACCCCTCCACTTT.

This chain connects TRBV27 to TRBJ2-3; 12 bases are a match to TRBD2. The CDR3 length is 21 residues. Trimming cost V 6 bases and J 4 bases; bases outside gene matches: 23. The germline V gene has CDR1 MNHEY and CDR2 SMNVEV (reference sequence). CDR3 sequence (DNA): TGTGCCAGCAGCCACCACCGACAGGGGGCGCGGGCTAGCGGGAGGGCAGATACGCAGTATTTT. This encodes CASSHHRQGARASGRADTQYF.

This clonotype was seen only a few times. The chain links TRBV9 to TRBJ2-7, with 7 bases fitting TRBD2. This CDR3 region has 15 residues. CDR1 is SGDLS and CDR2 is YYNGEE in the germline V gene. V lost 4 bases to trimming and J lost 7 bases; unmatched junction nucleotides: 14. The CDR3 DNA follows: TGTGCCAGCAGCATCGGGGCTAGCGGAAACCTTGAGCAGTACTTC. It codes for CASSIGASGNLEQYF.

The sample holds many counts of this clonotype. The V gene is TRBV4-3, the J gene TRBJ1-5, with D possibly matching TRBD1 (6 bases). V shed 0 bases and J shed 11 bases, with 14 bases lying between them. CDR3 size: 14 residues. The germline CDR1 and CDR2 sequences are LGHNA and YSLEER. CDR3 loop: CASSQDVQGRAQHF. CDR3 bases: TGCGCCAGCAGCCAAGACGTACAGGGTCGCGCCCAGCATTTT.

This clonotype showed up just a few times. The V and J genes are TRBV24-1 and TRBJ1-5; 9 bases map to TRBD1. With V trimmed by 9 bases and J by 5 bases, 1 base remained unmatched. Germline V gene lookup returns CDR1 KGHDR and CDR2 SFDVKD. The CDR3 contains 12 residues. The CDR3 DNA sequence: TGTGCCACCGGGACAGGGCATCAGCCCCAGCATTTT. This codes for CATGTGHQPQHF.

The chain recombines TRBV9 with TRBJ2-5, with no clear D. V lost 0 bases and J lost 1, with 7 bases in between. The CDR3 totals 14 residues. Germline V CDR1 and CDR2: SGDLS, YYNGEE. The DNA for the CDR3 is TGTGCCAGCAGCGTAGATCCGACCCAAGAGACCCAGTACTTC. As protein: CASSVDPTQETQYF.

V gene TRBV9 combines with J gene TRBJ2-7; 8 nucleotides match TRBD2. With V trimmed by 6 bases and J by 1 base, 9 bases remained unmatched. The length of the CDR3 is 15 residues. Germline CDR1 is SGDLS and CDR2 is YYNGEE. The chain's CDR3 is CASTRGSGSSYEQYF. The DNA of the CDR3 is TGTGCCAGCACCAGAGGAAGCGGGAGTTCCTACGAGCAGTACTTC.

This clonotype has at least ten counts. The rearrangement joins TRBV6-1 to TRBJ1-2, with D maybe TRBD1 (6 bases). Trimming removed 0 bases from V and 2 bases from J, with 10 bases in between. This CDR3 has 15 amino acids. Germline CDR1 reads MNHNS; CDR2 reads SASEGT. CDR3: CASSEALTGNYGYTF. In nucleotides, the CDR3 is TGTGCCAGCAGTGAAGCGCTTACAGGGAACTATGGCTACACCTTC.

CDR3 nucleotides: TGTGCCAGCAGCCTACAAGTGGGGGGGGCCGAGACCCAGTACTTC. As protein: CASSLQVGGAETQYF. The chain uses TRBV7-9 and TRBJ2-5; tentatively, D is TRBD2 (7 bases). The CDR3 sequence is 15 residues long. Germline assignment: CDR1 SEHNR and CDR2 FQNEAQ (reference sequence). V was shortened by 5 bases and J by 5 bases, with 18 bases between the two germline ends.

This clonotype occurred many times. The chain couples TRBV20-1 to TRBJ2-5, with D possibly TRBD2 on 5 matching bases. Per germline, CDR1 DFQATT and CDR2 SNEGSKA (reference sequence). This CDR3 contains 16 residues. V was cut by 1 base and J by 3 bases, with 18 bases left in between. This chain's CDR3 is CSARAASSRSKETQYF. The CDR3, as DNA: TGCAGTGCTAGAGCAGCTAGCTCTCGGTCTAAAGAGACCCAGTACTTC.

In its sample, this clonotype was seen a few times. The chain joins TRBV5-1 to TRBJ1-6; tentatively, D is TRBD1 (5 bases). CDR3 length equals 15 residues. Between the trimmed V and J ends, which lost 0 bases and 7 bases, there was a span of 11 bases. Germline CDR1 is SGHRS and CDR2 is YFSETQ. CDR3 in DNA: TGCGCCAGCAGCTTGGCTTTGGGGCGCAATTCACCCCTCCACTTT. It specifies CASSLALGRNSPLHF.

This chain links TRBV20-1 with TRBJ2-7; a possible D gene is TRBD2 (5 bases). In germline, CDR1 is DFQATT, CDR2 SNEGSKA (reference sequence). Deletions cut 1 base from V and 3 bases from J, with 13 bases between. CDR3 length: 14 residues. The CDR3 spells CSARAGVASYEQYF. CDR3 nucleotide sequence: TGCAGTGCTAGAGCCGGGGTAGCGAGCTACGAGCAGTACTTC.

This clonotype was seen more than once but under ten times. CDR3 amino acids: CASSQEGTSGYEQYF. The CDR3 region has the DNA TGTGCCAGCAGCCAAGAGGGGACTAGCGGGTACGAGCAGTACTTC. The rearrangement joins TRBV3-1 to TRBJ2-7, with 12 bases identical to TRBD2. Germline values: CDR1 LGHDT, CDR2 YNNKEL (reference sequence). With V trimmed by 0 bases and J by 4 bases, 1 base remained unmatched. The CDR3 extends over 15 amino acids.